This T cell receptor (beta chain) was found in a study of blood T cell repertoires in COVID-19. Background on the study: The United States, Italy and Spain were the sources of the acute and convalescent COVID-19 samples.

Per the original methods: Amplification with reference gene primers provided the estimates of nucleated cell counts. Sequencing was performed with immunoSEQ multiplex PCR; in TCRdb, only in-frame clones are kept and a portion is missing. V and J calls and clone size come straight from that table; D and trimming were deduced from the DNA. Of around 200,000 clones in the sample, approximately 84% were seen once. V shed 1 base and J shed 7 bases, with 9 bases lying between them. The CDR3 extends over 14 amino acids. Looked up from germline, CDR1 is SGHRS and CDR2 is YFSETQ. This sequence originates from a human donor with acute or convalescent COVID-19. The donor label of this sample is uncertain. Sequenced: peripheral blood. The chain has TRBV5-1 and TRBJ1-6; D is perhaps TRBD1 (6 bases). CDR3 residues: CASSLLGTNSPLHF. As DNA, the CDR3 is TGCGCCAGCAGCTTGTTAGGGACAAATTCACCCCTCCACTTT.